The present T cell receptor beta chain was sequenced within a study of blood T cell repertoires in COVID-19. Across the study: Sources were T cells, B-cell-depleted T cells, or PBMCs; the material itself was cDNA or gDNA.

A Seattle source enrolled patients during active infection and followed them longitudinally. Under the authors' procedure: From reference gene primer amplification, estimates of nucleated cell counts were derived. Sequencing used immunoSEQ multiplex PCR; TCRdb keeps in-frame clones, though not all of them. V and J calls and clone size are copied from that table; D and trimming were computed from the DNA. The sample has approximately 290,000 clones, approximately 85% seen once. The CDR3 length is 16 residues. The J segment lost 9 bases and the V segment lost 7 bases, leaving 15 bases of the junction unmatched. Germline CDR1 reads MDHEN; CDR2 reads SYDVKM.

The sample consisted of peripheral blood. The source of this sequence is a human donor with COVID-19, enrolled during active disease. The donor label of this sample is uncertain. The chain has TRBV28 and TRBJ2-1; 10 bases line up with TRBD2. CDR3 residues: CASTTRTSGRIIEQFF. The CDR3, as DNA: TGTGCCAGCACGACGAGGACTAGCGGAAGAATTATTGAGCAGTTCTTC. The full variable domain, its missing parts supplied by reference TRBV28 and TRBJ2-1, is DVKVTQSSRYLVKRTGEKVFLECVQDMDHENMFWYRQDPGLGLRLIYFSYDVKMKEKGDIPEGYSVSREKKERFSLILESASTNQTSMYLCASTTRTSGRIIEQFFGPGTRLTVL.